The rows below give T cell receptor beta chains drawn from one sample of a study of post-analysis software for immune sequencing data. TCRdb called the PCR reads again in MiXCR, with one record for every CDR3 protein. The table lists 700,000 to 900,000 distinct CDR3 sequences, 40% to 55% of them singletons. Material for sequencing was blood. The receptors derive from a girl between 10 and 17 years old with multiple sclerosis. The CDR3 runs from the conserved cysteine through the conserved F or W. The D gene is left open where the match is weak. Clone size is not always given. Where it is, it says once, few, many or a class for expanded clones.

>-|TRBV7-6|17|-|TRBJ2-3
TGTGCCAGCAGCCCCCCGTGGGGGGCGACCAACACAGATACGCAGTATTTT
CASSPPWGATNTDTQYF
>-|TRBV7-9|13|-|TRBJ1-4
TGTGCCAGCAGATTGGGGGGCGGCGAAAAACTGTTTTTT
CASRLGGGEKLFF
>-|TRBV20-1|14|-|TRBJ2-5
TGCAGTGCTAGCGTCTGGGGTTCTGAAGAGACCCAGTACTTC
CSASVWGSEETQYF
>TRBD2|TRBV7-8|17|-|TRBJ2-1
TGTGCCAGCAGCTCCTTAGCGGGGACCGGCAACTACAATGAGCAGTTCTTC
CASSSLAGTGNYNEQFF
>TRBD2|TRBV6-5|22|-|TRBJ2-4
TGTGCCAGCAGTTACCTGGGACAGAGCCGGACTAGCGCACCCTTAGCCAAAAACATTCAGTACTTC
CASSYLGQSRTSAPLAKNIQYF
>TRBD1|TRBV7-3|13|few|TRBJ1-2
TGTGCCAGCAGCAAAGGGACAGCCTATGGCTACACCTTC
CASSKGTAYGYTF
>-|TRBV11-3|12|-|TRBJ2-1
TGTGCCAGCAGCTCGACCGTCAATGAGCAGTTCTTC
CASSSTVNEQFF
>-|TRBV14|16|few|TRBJ2-5
TGTGCCAGCAGCCAAGCGCGCGGCCTCCTAGGGGAGACCCAGTACTTC
CASSQARGLLGETQYF
>-|TRBV27|17|-|TRBJ1-2
TGTGCCAGCAGTTTAAGTTCGGGTAACATAAGGGGCCGTGGCTACACCTTC
CASSLSSGNIRGRGYTF
>-|TRBV6-5|12|-|TRBJ1-2
TGTGCCAGCAGTCCAGGCGGCAGGGGCTACACCTTC
CASSPGGRGYTF
>TRBD2|TRBV20-1|13|-|TRBJ2-7
TGCAGTGCTACAGCGGGAGGGACCTACGAGCAGTACTTC
CSATAGGTYEQYF
>TRBD1|TRBV29-1|14|-|TRBJ2-7
TGCAGCGTGGAGACCGGGACAGGGGGTGTAGGGCAGTACTTC
CSVETGTGGVGQYF
>-|TRBV6-5|16|-|TRBJ2-1
TGTGCCAGCAGTTACTCTGGCGCGGGATTTGACAATGAGCAGTTCTTC
CASSYSGAGFDNEQFF
>-|TRBV6-2/TRBV6-3|15|few|TRBJ1-1
TGTGCCAGCGTCCTCGGTACGGGGGGGAACACTGAAGCTTTCTTT
CASVLGTGGNTEAFF
>-|TRBV6-2/TRBV6-3|11|-|TRBJ2-7
TGTGCCAGCAGTTATATTCGCGAGCAGTACTTC
CASSYIREQYF
>TRBD2|TRBV29-1|13|-|TRBJ2-1
TGCAGCGTTGTGACTAGCGGGAGTTATGAGCAGTTCTTC
CSVVTSGSYEQFF
>-|TRBV20-1|14|once|TRBJ2-4
TGCAGTGCCGTTATCGACCTAGCCAAAAACATTCAGTACTTC
CSAVIDLAKNIQYF
>-|TRBV28|11|-|TRBJ2-7
TGTGCCAGCAGTCCCCGGGCCGAGCAGTACTTC
CASSPRAEQYF
>TRBD1|TRBV28|13|few|TRBJ1-2
TGTGCCAGCAGTTTCGACAGGGCCTATGGCTACACCTTC
CASSFDRAYGYTF
>-|TRBV29-1|16|-|TRBJ2-7
TGCAGCGTTGAAGCGGCCGGTTTAGCTGGTTCCTACGAGCAGTACTTC
CSVEAAGLAGSYEQYF
>-|TRBV29-1|10|-|TRBJ1-1
TGCAGCTTAAGCCGAGGGGAAGCTTTCTTT
CSLSRGEAFF
>TRBD2|TRBV6-5|16|-|TRBJ2-3
TGTGCCAGCAGTTTCACTAGCGGGAGGTGGCCAGATACGCAGTATTTT
CASSFTSGRWPDTQYF
>TRBD1|TRBV30|15|-|TRBJ2-3
TGTGCCTGGAGTGAGGGACAGGGGTTAACAGATACGCAGTATTTT
CAWSEGQGLTDTQYF
>-|TRBV20-1|13|few|TRBJ2-3
TGCAGTGCTAGCCGGGGATTCACAGATACGCAGTATTTT
CSASRGFTDTQYF
>-|TRBV27|13|-|TRBJ1-6
TGTGCCAGCAGTTTAGGCAGGGCTTCACCCCTCCACTTT
CASSLGRASPLHF
>-|TRBV12-3/TRBV12-4|12|few|TRBJ2-1
TGTGCCAGCCGGAGGGGACTTGATGAGCAGTTCTTC
CASRRGLDEQFF
>-|TRBV7-8|13|-|TRBJ2-5
TGTGCCAGCAGGAAAGACAGACAAGAGACCCAGTACTTC
CASRKDRQETQYF
>-|TRBV27|16|once|TRBJ2-1
TGTGCCAGCAGAACCCTCCCGGGTAGCGCTAAAGGGGAGCAGTTCTTC
CASRTLPGSAKGEQFF
>-|TRBV12-3/TRBV12-4|15|few|TRBJ2-1
TGTGCCAGCAGTTTCTGGCCTAGAGGCTACAATGAGCAGTTCTTC
CASSFWPRGYNEQFF
>TRBD2|TRBV20-1|15|-|TRBJ2-7
TGCAGTGCTAGTGCAAGCGGGACTAACTCCTACGAGCAGTACTTC
CSASASGTNSYEQYF
>-|TRBV7-9|15|-|TRBJ2-1
TGTGCCAGCAGCCTACGCAAGGGCTCCTACAATGAGCAGTTCTTC
CASSLRKGSYNEQFF
>TRBD2|TRBV10-2|14|few|TRBJ2-5
TGCGCCAGCAGTGACCACGGGGAGGGTGAGACCCAGTACTTC
CASSDHGEGETQYF
>-|TRBV4-2|15|-|TRBJ2-7
TGTGCCAGCAGTCCCCCGGGGCAGGAGTTTTACGAGCAGTACTTC
CASSPPGQEFYEQYF
>TRBD1|TRBV6-1|14|-|TRBJ1-5
TGTGCCAGCAGTGAAGGACAGGGGCGGCAGCCCCAGCATTTT
CASSEGQGRQPQHF
>-|TRBV6-5|17|once|TRBJ2-1
TGTGCCAGCAGTTACTCGAGGTCAGTTGATCCCTACAATGAGCAGTTCTTC
CASSYSRSVDPYNEQFF
>TRBD1|TRBV24-1|14|-|TRBJ2-1
TGTGCCACCAGTACCGGGACAGGGGGTCATGAGCAGTTCTTC
CATSTGTGGHEQFF
>TRBD1|TRBV29-1|12|-|TRBJ1-1
TGCAGCTCCGGACAGGGGGACACTGAAGCTTTCTTT
CSSGQGDTEAFF
>-|TRBV20-1|12|-|TRBJ2-4
TGCAGTGCTAAGGGTCTACCCATCCAGCAGTACTTC
CSAKGLPIQQYF
>-|TRBV7-3|14|-|TRBJ2-3
TGTGCCAGCAGCGTAACGCACAACACAGATACGCAGTATTTT
CASSVTHNTDTQYF
>TRBD2|TRBV20-1|14|-|TRBJ2-7
TGCAGTGCTAGTTGGGAGGGAGGGCCCCACGAGCAGTACTTC
CSASWEGGPHEQYF
>-|TRBV27|14|few|TRBJ2-3
TGTGCCAGCAGTTTATCCGGAACCACAGATACGCAGTATTTT
CASSLSGTTDTQYF
>TRBD2|TRBV12-3/TRBV12-4|16|-|TRBJ2-1
TGTGCCAGCGGATCGTCCGGGACTAGCGCCTACAATGAGCAGTTCTTC
CASGSSGTSAYNEQFF
>TRBD1|TRBV6-6|14|-|TRBJ2-1
TGTGCCAGCAGTCACGGGTGGGACAGGGGTGAGCAGTTCTTC
CASSHGWDRGEQFF
>-|TRBV5-6|14|-|TRBJ1-6
TGTGCCAGCAGCTTGGACTCCTATAATTCACCCCTCCACTTT
CASSLDSYNSPLHF
>-|TRBV27|16|few|TRBJ2-5
TGTGCCAGCAGTCGAGGGGCAAGGGGCGCCCAAGAGACCCAGTACTTC
CASSRGARGAQETQYF
>TRBD2|TRBV15|17|-|TRBJ2-7
TGTGCCACCAGCAGGGGACTAGCGGCCAACCCGATTTACGAGCAGTACTTC
CATSRGLAANPIYEQYF
>-|TRBV18|15|-|TRBJ1-3
TGTGCCAGCTCAACGACTGGGAGCTCTGGAAACACCATATATTTT
CASSTTGSSGNTIYF
>-|TRBV10-2|14|few|TRBJ2-5
TGCGCCAGCAGTCAGGGGCGGGCCACAGAGACCCAGTACTTC
CASSQGRATETQYF